These 14 T cell receptor beta chains came from one sample sequenced in a study of blood T cell repertoires in COVID-19 (dated by TCRdb to about 2020). The method behind the library was the immunoSEQ multiplex PCR assay. In TCRdb, the immuneACCESS table is reduced to in-frame sequences with V and J assigned. These tables do not hold every clone; where another copy was compared, an unresolved V gene accounts for under half, and the others remain unexplained. For this sample there are some 69,000 clones; approximately 80% appear just once. More than 2% of the sample is taken by the ten largest. The sample consisted of peripheral blood. Every receptor here comes from a man older than 75 with active or convalescent COVID-19.

The V and J genes are TRBV5-1 and TRBJ2-3, with 7 positions matching TRBD2. The CDR3 contains 18 residues. Trimming removed 2 bases from V and 2 bases from J; junction bases left unmatched: 14. Germline loops: CDR1 SGHRS, CDR2 YFSETQ. CDR3 residues: CASSLYTGTTFFTDTQYF. CDR3 bases: TGCGCCAGCAGCTTATATACCGGGACTACCTTTTTCACAGATACGCAGTATTTT.

The chain carries TRBV28 and TRBJ2-5; possibly TRBD1 for D (6 bases). CDR1 is MDHEN, CDR2 SYDVKM, per germline. The CDR3 length is 14 residues. V lost 3 bases to trimming and J lost 5 bases, with 13 bases between them. CDR3 sequence (DNA): TGTGCCAGCAGTTTCAACCAGGGGCGCGAGACCCAGTACTTC. Its translation: CASSFNQGRETQYF. Using reference TRBV28 and TRBJ2-5 for the parts outside the CDR3, the full variable domain is DVKVTQSSRYLVKRTGEKVFLECVQDMDHENMFWYRQDPGLGLRLIYFSYDVKMKEKGDIPEGYSVSREKKERFSLILESASTNQTSMYLCASSFNQGRETQYFGPGTRLLVL.

CDR3 loop: CASSFNSHTQYF. In nucleotides, the CDR3 is TGTGCCAGCAGCTTTAACAGCCATACGCAGTATTTT. The rearrangement uses TRBV5-6 and TRBJ2-3, with no clear D. CDR1 is SGHDT and CDR2 is YYEEEE in the germline V gene. Trimming left V 2 bases short and J 7 bases short, with 8 bases between. The CDR3 loop spans 12 amino acids.

The V and J genes are TRBV5-6 and TRBJ2-1, with 10 bases fitting TRBD1. This CDR3 is built from 12 residues. The germline CDR1 and CDR2 sequences are SGHDT and YYEEEE. V lost 4 bases and J lost 10; bases outside the gene matches: 2. Here the CDR3 DNA reads TGTGCCAGCAGCCGGGACAGGGGAGAGCAGTTCTTC. Protein sequence: CASSRDRGEQFF.

The V and J genes are TRBV5-1 and TRBJ2-1, with TRBD2 matching 8 bases. J was trimmed by 4 bases and V by 0 bases; bases with no gene match: 0. There are 14 residues in the CDR3. Germline CDR1 and CDR2: SGHRS and YFSETQ. CDR3 amino acids: CASSLERGYNEQFF. CDR3 nucleotide sequence: TGCGCCAGCAGCTTGGAGCGGGGGTACAATGAGCAGTTCTTC.

The chain couples TRBV7-2 to TRBJ1-1, with a tentative D call TRBD1 (6 bases). Germline loops: CDR1 SGHTA, CDR2 FQGNSA. The V gene lost 6 bases and the J gene lost 5 bases, with 25 bases spanning the gap. This CDR3 has 17 residues. For the CDR3, the DNA is TGTGCCAGCAGTCGAGGGGGAACAGGGTGGGTGAGGACTGAAGCTTTCTTT. Translation gives CASSRGGTGWVRTEAFF.

The chain uses TRBV6-2 or TRBV6-3 and TRBJ2-7; D is perhaps TRBD2 (5 bases). The V end was cut by 6 bases, the J end by 4 bases, with 10 bases between. CDR1 is MNHEY and CDR2 is SVGEGT in the germline V gene. The CDR3 spans 12 residues. CDR3 nucleotides: TGTGCCAGCAGCAAGACGGGGTACGAGCAGTACTTC. It yields the protein CASSKTGYEQYF.

This clone has more than one count but fewer than ten. The chain is built from TRBV18 and TRBJ2-7, with 8 bases lining up with TRBD1. Germline V CDR1 and CDR2: KGHSH, LQKENI. This CDR3 spans 17 amino acids. J gave up 3 bases and V 1 base, and 11 bases lay outside the gene matches. The CDR3 DNA follows: TGTGCCAGCTCACCACGACACTTGGACAGGGAATACTACGAGCAGTACTTC. As protein: CASSPRHLDREYYEQYF.

DNA of the CDR3: TGTGCCAGCAGTAATCCGGGACAGGCCGTTGGAAACACCATATATTTT. Its translation is CASSNPGQAVGNTIYF. The chain has TRBV28 and TRBJ1-3; 8 bases fit TRBD1. This CDR3 has 16 residues. Germline lookup yields CDR1 MDHEN and CDR2 SYDVKM. Trimming removed 5 bases from V and 3 bases from J; junction bases left unmatched: 9.

The J gene is TRBJ2-1, the V gene TRBV7-2; 8 bases align to TRBD2. The CDR3 runs 14 residues. Trimming at V came to 5 bases and at J to 7 bases, leaving 7 bases not matched to a gene. Per the germline V gene, CDR1 is SGHTA and CDR2 is FQGNSA. The CDR3 bases are TGTGCCAGCAGCCCCCGGACTAGCTTGAATGAGCAGTTCTTC. Protein sequence: CASSPRTSLNEQFF.

The CDR3 DNA is TGCGCCAGCAGCGTGGACGGGGCCTACGAGCAGTACTTC. Translated: CASSVDGAYEQYF. V usage is TRBV5-1 and J usage is TRBJ2-7, with D perhaps matching TRBD2 (5 bases). The CDR3 has 13 amino acids. Germline CDR1 reads SGHRS; CDR2 reads YFSETQ. Trimming cost V 4 bases and J 2 bases, with 10 bases left between them.

The sample holds one count of this clone. The genes are TRBV28 and TRBJ1-2; possible D gene TRBD1, 5 bases. Trimming shortened V by 5 bases and J by 0 bases, and 13 bases separated the two germline ends. The CDR3 extends over 15 amino acids. The V gene's germline CDR1 is MDHEN and CDR2 SYDVKM. In nucleotides, the CDR3 is TGTGCCAGCAGTCCCCCGGGGGTAGCTAACTATGGCTACACCTTC. Encoded protein: CASSPPGVANYGYTF.

V is TRBV28 and J is TRBJ1-1; D gene ambiguous. V was cut by 3 bases and J by 0 bases, with 11 bases left in between. This CDR3 has 15 residues. In germline, CDR1 is MDHEN, CDR2 SYDVKM. For the CDR3, the DNA is TGTGCCAGCAGTTTCCGGGGAATGGTGAACACTGAAGCTTTCTTT. Protein sequence: CASSFRGMVNTEAFF.

The CDR3 DNA sequence: TGTGCCAGCAGCCGTGGACATATGAACTATGGCTACACCTTC. This codes for CASSRGHMNYGYTF. This chain links TRBV6-2 or TRBV6-3 with TRBJ1-2; D perhaps matches TRBD1 (5 bases). The CDR3 totals 14 residues. Germline CDR1 is MNHEY and CDR2 is SVGEGT. The V and J ends lost 6 bases and 2 bases respectively, with 13 bases between them.